This TCR beta chain is drawn from a study of blood T cell repertoires in COVID-19. The overall study: The analysed material was cDNA or gDNA that came from T cells, B-cell-depleted T cells, or PBMCs.

Germline V lookup: CDR1 SQVTM, CDR2 ANQGSEA. V shed 8 bases and J 5 bases; nucleotides not matched to a gene: 15. The CDR3 runs 15 residues. TCRdb keeps only in-frame clones here, not all; method: immunoSEQ multiplex PCR. This sample has about 180,000 clones, with around 86% found just once. The source is a man in his fifties with active or convalescent COVID-19. The genes are TRBV29-1 and TRBJ2-1; 7 bases fit TRBD1. Sample: peripheral blood. The CDR3 DNA is TGCAGCAGTAGGGACAGCCGAGGGGCACACAATGAGCAGTTCTTC. Protein: CSSRDSRGAHNEQFF.